This TCR beta chain was profiled in a study of CXCR3-negative and CXCR3-positive naive CD8 T cells. Study context: Sequencing brought in about 140 million TRB reads altogether, and each library got about 1.5 +/- 0.3 million.

Study results and caveats: Naive cells with CXCR3 showed TRB CDR3s that were more hydrophobic than those in CXCR3-negative naive cells. Diversity proved comparably high across both naive subsets and much lower in memory CD8+ cells.

All TRB cDNA libraries came from 5' RACE performed with UMI labels. TCRdb reprocessed the 5' RACE reads, keeping one entry per CDR3 protein, no DNA. The sample table sets out 120,000 or so distinct CDR3 sequences. Turning to this clonotype: Its antigen is not known.

The sequence was collected from a human donor in good health. Some clones in this sample may be carry-over from other donors' samples. The sample was naive CXCR3+ CD8+ T cells from blood. The subset here: CD45RO-CCR7+CD27+CD95- naive CD8+ T cells expressing CXCR3 (TNR3+).

This CDR3 is CATLAGGTADTQYF. The V and J genes are TRBV10-3 and TRBJ2-3; the D gene TCRdb calls, TRBD2, cannot be checked with no DNA. This CDR3 contains 14 residues. Germline assignment: CDR1 ENHRY and CDR2 SYGVKD.